This entry lists 15 T cell receptor beta chains sequenced from one sample in a study of T-cell reconstitution after alpha-beta-depleted transplantation in children. Preparing the TCRbeta library involved the use of unique molecular identifiers. Via MiXCR, TCRdb re-called the PCR reads, giving one row per CDR3 protein. The data contain 210,000 or so distinct CDR3 sequences, roughly 10% of them singletons. This specimen consisted of PBMCs, obtained before TCRalphabeta/CD19-depleted stem cell transplant. The source of these receptors is a child younger than two with acute myeloid leukemia, due to receive a stem cell transplant.

This clonotype was seen ten or more times. The V and J genes are TRBV7-2 and TRBJ2-2, with D uncertain. Per the germline V gene, CDR1 is SGHTA and CDR2 is FQGNSA. The CDR3 spans 15 residues. Trimming stripped 0 bases from V and 2 bases from J, with 7 bases between. CDR3 coding DNA: TGTGCCAGCAGCTTAGCTTGGGGAAACACCGGGGAGCTGTTTTTT. This gives the protein CASSLAWGNTGELFF.

This clonotype has only a few counts. Written as DNA, the CDR3 is TGTGCCATCACGGCTAGTGCGAACACCGGGGAGCTGTTTTTT. It yields the protein CAITASANTGELFF. The chain couples TRBV10-3 to TRBJ2-2; D ambiguous. This CDR3 is built from 14 residues. Germline V lookup: CDR1 ENHRY, CDR2 SYGVKD. V lost 7 bases, J lost 0 bases, and 9 bases lay in between.

This clonotype was observed at least ten times. The gene calls are TRBV28 and TRBJ1-5, with D perhaps TRBD1 (5 bases). Germline V CDR1 and CDR2: MDHEN, SYDVKM. This CDR3 is 16 amino acids long. Trimming pared 0 bases from V and 4 bases from J, leaving 13 bases between. This CDR3 is CASSLWMFGGNQPQHF. CDR3 sequence (DNA): TGTGCCAGCAGTTTATGGATGTTCGGGGGGAATCAGCCCCAGCATTTT.

In its sample, this clonotype was seen many times. This chain connects TRBV28 to TRBJ1-3; D perhaps matches TRBD1 (5 bases). Looked up from germline, CDR1 is MDHEN and CDR2 is SYDVKM. This CDR3 contains 14 residues. V was pared by 3 bases and J by 4 bases, with 10 bases between. This chain's CDR3 is CASSFLGVGNTIYF. CDR3 sequence (DNA): TGTGCCAGCAGTTTCTTAGGGGTAGGAAACACCATATATTTT.

This clonotype was found many times. The V and J genes are TRBV20-1 and TRBJ2-1; D gene ambiguous. Germline lookup yields CDR1 DFQATT and CDR2 SNEGSKA (reference sequence). The CDR3 spans 10 residues. V lost 0 bases to trimming and J lost 10 bases, with 4 bases between them. CDR3 nucleotide sequence: TGCAGTGCTAGAGACAGCGAGCAGTTCTTC. Residues: CSARDSEQFF.

This clonotype was seen many times. The gene calls are TRBV24-1 and TRBJ2-2, with TRBD2 identical over 10 bases. After removal of 2 bases from V and 6 bases from J, the junction contained 11 bases not matched to a gene. The germline V gene has CDR1 KGHDR and CDR2 SFDVKD. The CDR3 is 18 residues long. The CDR3 bases are TGTGCCACCAGTGATTCCCCGGGACTAGCGTCAATAGCCGGGGAGCTGTTTTTT. This codes for CATSDSPGLASIAGELFF.

This clonotype was observed a handful of times. This rearrangement joins TRBV20-1 to TRBJ1-6; TRBD1 aligns across 11 bases. The ends lost 3 bases at V and 9 bases at J; junction bases unmatched: 10. Germline assignment: CDR1 DFQATT and CDR2 SNEGSKA (reference sequence). There are 16 residues in the CDR3. The CDR3 protein is CSARILTDRGRSPLHF. The CDR3 DNA reads as TGCAGTGCTAGGATACTAACGGACAGGGGGCGTTCACCCCTCCACTTT.

This clonotype was detected many times. The rearrangement links TRBV28 to TRBJ2-5; the D gene is possibly TRBD2 (5 bases). The ends were cut back, 1 base at V and 5 bases at J, with 11 bases in the middle. The CDR3 contains 14 residues. Germline V gives CDR1 MDHEN, CDR2 SYDVKM. The CDR3 loop is CASSLLATGETQYF. The CDR3, as DNA: TGTGCCAGCAGTTTATTGGCCACGGGGGAGACCCAGTACTTC.

This clonotype was observed at least ten times. The chain has TRBV12-3 or TRBV12-4 and TRBJ2-2, with unresolved D. The CDR3 is 14 amino acids. Trimming removed 2 bases at V and 1 base at J, with 5 bases between. The CDR3 loop is CASSLYMNTGELFF. For the CDR3, the DNA is TGTGCCAGCAGTTTATATATGAACACCGGGGAGCTGTTTTTT.

The table lists this clonotype with many counts. The J gene is TRBJ2-1, the V gene TRBV3-1, with no clear D. The CDR3 spans 15 residues. CDR1 and CDR2 (germline): LGHDT, YNNKEL (reference sequence). V gave up 3 bases and J gave up 0 bases, with 9 bases separating them. The chain's CDR3 is CASSQDPFSYNEQFF. CDR3 in DNA: TGTGCCAGCAGCCAGGATCCATTCTCCTACAATGAGCAGTTCTTC.

This clonotype was counted many times. This chain links TRBV4-3 with TRBJ2-7, with TRBD2 as a possible D gene (6 bases). Trimming removed 1 base from V and 3 bases from J, with 16 bases in between. The germline CDR1 and CDR2 sequences are LGHNA and YSLEER. This CDR3 has 16 amino acids. CDR3 coding DNA: TGCGCCAGCAGCCAAGCGTCAGCTAGCGAAATCTACGAGCAGTACTTC. Protein sequence: CASSQASASEIYEQYF.

This clonotype was detected many times. The chain links TRBV7-2 to TRBJ1-2, with TRBD1 as a possible D gene (6 bases). V was pared by 3 bases and J by 2 bases, with 19 bases between. CDR1 and CDR2 (germline): SGHTA, FQGNSA. The CDR3 length is 17 residues. The DNA for the CDR3 is TGTGCCAGCAGCTTGGAGTCCCGGGACAAGTCGAACTATGGCTACACCTTC. It codes for CASSLESRDKSNYGYTF.

This clonotype has only a few counts. One base away lies a much larger clone, so this may be a sequencing read error. The chain joins TRBV3-1 to TRBJ2-1, with a tentative D call TRBD2 (5 bases). Germline CDR1 is LGHDT and CDR2 is YNNKEL (reference sequence). This CDR3 spans 15 amino acids. CDR3 sequence: CATSRTGVSYNEQFF. DNA of the CDR3: TGTGCCACCAGCCGGACCGGGGTTTCCTACAATGAGCAGTTCTTC.

This clonotype was seen at least ten times. The CDR3 bases are TGCAGCGTTGTTAGGGGTCTGAACACTGAAGCTTTCTTT. The encoded protein is CSVVRGLNTEAFF. The chain recombines TRBV29-1 with TRBJ1-1, with D possibly TRBD1 on 5 matching bases. The CDR3 has 13 residues. Germline V lookup: CDR1 SQVTM, CDR2 ANQGSEA. V was shortened by 4 bases and J by 0 bases, with 9 bases between the two germline ends.

Ten or more counts support this clonotype. The rearrangement uses TRBV5-4 and TRBJ2-7, with 8 bases identical to TRBD1. The CDR3 covers 14 residues. Trimming at V came to 4 bases and at J to 2 bases, leaving 5 bases not matched to a gene. From germline, CDR1 is SGHNT and CDR2 YYREEE (reference sequence). CDR3 coding DNA: TGTGCCAGCAGCACTAGGACAGGGACCTACGAGCAGTACTTC. Translating it yields CASSTRTGTYEQYF.